This T cell receptor (beta chain) was documented in a study of blood T cell repertoires in COVID-19 (dated by TCRdb to about 2020). For the wider study: Collaborator samples came from the United States, Italy and Spain and covered acute and convalescent phases of COVID-19. The material from the prospective study consisted of cDNA or gDNA derived from T cells, B-cell-depleted T cells, or PBMCs. The dataset comprised deeply sampled blood TCRbeta repertoires from subjects exposed to, actively infected with, or recovered from COVID-19. The repertoires were made available in a free public database intended to serve as a resource for research on the immune response to SARS-CoV-2. The samples were drawn from two sources: the first 160 participants of the ongoing ImmuneRACE study, and 1,000 to 1,500 subjects contributed by 6 global collaborators. A de-identified subject ID, COVID-19 status, age in years and sex were almost always included in the sample metadata. Where HLA class I and class II types were available, the types were taken from metadata supplied by the sample provider, not from assay-based typing.

The research as a whole found: The amount of clinical and demographic metadata varied by source and participant and was provided uncurated.

After removal of 2 bases from V and 4 bases from J, the junction retains 2 bases not matched to a gene. Reading from cysteine to phenylalanine, the CDR3 counts 14 amino acids. Kept here is only the CDR3 DNA, which spans 42 bases and is read in frame from base 1. CDR1 and CDR2 were assigned from the germline V gene (reference sequence) as MNHEY and SMNVEV. The immunoSEQ Assay, a bias-controlled multiplex PCR, was used to amplify TCRbeta CDR3 regions from genomic DNA. Processing in the source paper ran as follows. Within the assay, amplification of reference gene primers was used to estimate how many nucleated cells each sample contained. To quantify the absolute abundance of each unique TCRbeta CDR3 rearrangement, sequence reads were collapsed and filtered. For each sample, productive Simpson clonality was calculated as the square root of Simpson's diversity index over productive rearrangements. The table was pulled from immuneACCESS by TCRdb, which kept in-frame rearrangements only. Such tables lose some clones; where checked, under half of the loss comes from unresolved V genes, and the rest has no known cause. V and J calls plus clone size are reproduced from that table; the DNA served to infer D and trimming. This sample comprises roughly 110,000 clones, 85% of them detected only once. The ten largest clones take up 3% to 3.5% of the sample.

A word on this clone: Its antigen specificity is not known. No much larger clone is present one base from it, and per-base qualities are unavailable.

Collaborating institutions collected whole blood in K2EDTA tubes following their own protocols. For TCRbeta analysis, collaborators shipped samples as frozen whole blood, isolated PBMCs, or DNA extracted from either of those sample types. The rearranged chain carries TRBV27 and TRBJ1-5, with 7 central nucleotides matching TRBD1. This clonotype originated in a man in his forties or fifties with acute or convalescent COVID-19. Sequenced material: peripheral blood. The CDR3 amino acid sequence is: CASSLTQGNQPQHF. The nucleotides read TGTGCCAGCAGTTTAACACAGGGGAATCAGCCCCAGCATTTT.